This T cell receptor (beta chain) was retrieved from a study of OX40 agonist ivuxolimab in advanced cancers. General observations from the study: Clonal expansion was among the lowest in partial responders at 0.1-3.0 mg/kg, especially CD8+.

In the case of this clone: Its target is unknown.

Germline V CDR1 and CDR2: LNHDA, SQIVND (reference sequence). The CDR3 length is 15 residues. V lost 1 base, J lost 2 bases, and 5 bases stayed unmatched. The protocol was immunoSEQ multiplex PCR, while the TCRdb copy is restricted to in-frame clones and leaves out a portion. Of tens of thousands of clones listed, around 80% are singletons. Material: CD4+ or CD8+ T cells sorted from blood, obtained in a trial of the OX40 agonist ivuxolimab. This chain uses TRBV19 with TRBJ2-7; TRBD2 matches 7 bases. This clonotype originated in an adult with an advanced solid tumor such as melanoma, head and neck, liver or kidney cancer. As DNA, the CDR3 is TGTGCCAGTAGTATAGGCGGGAGCCCAACCTACGAGCAGTACTTC. It is translated as CASSIGGSPTYEQYF.